The 10 T cell receptor beta chains below were found in one sample sequenced in a study of CXCR3-negative and CXCR3-positive naive CD8 T cells. Via 5' RACE with UMI labels, TRB cDNA libraries were prepared. For each CDR3 protein, TCRdb gives one entry from its re-call of the 5' RACE reads, without DNA. The listing records fewer than 95,000 distinct CDR3 sequences. Sequenced material: naive CXCR3- CD8+ T cells from blood. Described subset: CD45RO-CCR7+CD27+CD95- naive CD8+ T cells lacking CXCR3 (TNR3-). These TCRs come from a human donor in good health. Some clones in this sample may be carry-over from other donors' samples.

The rearrangement links TRBV29-1 to TRBJ2-1; TCRdb's D call of TRBD2 is untestable without DNA. This CDR3 is built from 18 residues. CDR1 and CDR2 (germline): SQVTM, ANQGSEA. This CDR3 is CSVEVRDIMGLAVDEQFF.

The chain couples TRBV28 to TRBJ2-5; the TRBD2 assignment by TCRdb is unverifiable without DNA. CDR3 size: 14 residues. Germline CDR1 MDHEN, CDR2 SYDVKM. The CDR3 sequence is CASSDRLEDETQYF.

This chain connects TRBV5-1 to TRBJ2-7; TCRdb calls TRBD1, which cannot be checked without DNA. The CDR3 consists of 15 residues. Looked up from germline, CDR1 is SGHRS and CDR2 is YFSETQ. The CDR3: CASSGMGQDAYEQYF.

The chain couples TRBV7-6 to TRBJ2-2. The CDR3 consists of 14 residues. Per the germline V gene, CDR1 is SGHVS and CDR2 is FNYEAQ. The CDR3 reads CASSSLLNTGELFF.

J is TRBJ1-1 and V is TRBV28; TCRdb's D call, TRBD1, is unchecked because there is no DNA. CDR1 and CDR2 from the germline V gene are MDHEN and SYDVKM. CDR3 length equals 14 residues. The CDR3 is CASSWTGMNTEAFF.

The chain has TRBV10-3 and TRBJ2-1; TCRdb's D call of TRBD2 is untestable without DNA. This CDR3 contains 13 residues. Germline V gives CDR1 ENHRY, CDR2 SYGVKD. Here the CDR3 reads CAISEREGNEQFF.

The CDR3 loop reads CASSFPGGRTDTQYF. V is TRBV12-3 or TRBV12-4 and J is TRBJ2-3; TCRdb's D call, TRBD1, is unchecked because there is no DNA. The CDR3 contains 15 residues.

The rearrangement joins TRBV15 to TRBJ1-5; the TCRdb D gene call, TRBD1, has no DNA to confirm it. The CDR3 is made up of 15 amino acids. The germline CDR1 and CDR2 sequences are LNHNV and YYDKDF (reference sequence). CDR3 in amino acids: CATSRDRQINQPQHF.

V usage is TRBV3-1 and J usage is TRBJ2-1; TCRdb gives TRBD1 as the D gene, but with no DNA this cannot be confirmed. CDR1 LGHDT and CDR2 YNNKEL come from the germline V gene (reference sequence). This CDR3 has 17 amino acids. This chain's CDR3 is CASSQDLPGIGDNEQFF.

The V call is TRBV29-1, the J call TRBJ2-3; TCRdb's D call, TRBD1, is unchecked because there is no DNA. Germline values: CDR1 SQVTM, CDR2 ANQGSEA. This CDR3 contains 15 residues. The CDR3 sequence is CSVTTDREETDTQYF.